A single sample is the source of the 32 T cell receptor beta chains below, sequenced in a study of cytomegalovirus exposure and HLA in healthy donors. TCRdb's table, derived via immunoSEQ multiplex PCR, lists solely in-frame clones and lacks some. The table shows around 54,000 clones, with approximately 89% occurring only once. Sequencing input: PBMCs. The receptors shown here come from a young woman in good health and CMV-seropositive.

The sample holds one count of this clone. The V gene is TRBV27, the J gene TRBJ2-5, with 7 bases identical to TRBD1. The CDR3 is 12 amino acids. Trimming at V came to 7 bases and at J to 5 bases, leaving 4 bases not matched to a gene. Germline CDR1 MNHEY, CDR2 SMNVEV (reference sequence). CDR3 protein: CASNNRGETQYF. CDR3 coding DNA: TGTGCCAGCAACAACAGGGGCGAGACCCAGTACTTC.

The chain combines TRBV27 with TRBJ1-6; D might be TRBD1 (6 bases). This CDR3 comprises 16 residues. The V end lost 2 bases, the J end lost 7 bases, and 15 bases lay between the germline ends. The germline CDR1 and CDR2 sequences are MNHEY and SMNVEV (reference sequence). This CDR3 is CASSLLTGTFNSPLHF. CDR3 nucleotide sequence: TGTGCCAGCAGTTTACTTACCGGGACATTCAATTCACCCCTCCACTTT.

This chain uses TRBV9 with TRBJ2-2, with 11 nucleotides matching TRBD2. V trimming: 3 bases; J trimming: 5 bases; junction bases outside the gene matches: 6. There are 16 residues in the CDR3. Germline V gene sequence: CDR1 SGDLS, CDR2 YYNGEE. CDR3 residues: CASSAVTSGETGELFF. The CDR3 nucleotides read TGTGCCAGCAGCGCAGTGACTAGCGGGGAGACCGGGGAGCTGTTTTTT.

The chain joins TRBV15 to TRBJ1-1; possible D gene TRBD1, 6 bases. The V and J ends lost 7 bases and 4 bases respectively, with 13 bases between them. The V gene's germline CDR1 is LNHNV and CDR2 YYDKDF (reference sequence). The CDR3 is 13 amino acids. As DNA, the CDR3 is TGTGCCACCACCCCTGCCAGGGGCACTGAAGCTTTCTTT. Its translation is CATTPARGTEAFF.

The CDR3 here is CASSIEWGLGEAFF. DNA of the CDR3: TGTGCCAGTAGTATAGAATGGGGCTTGGGTGAAGCTTTCTTT. V usage is TRBV19 and J usage is TRBJ1-1, with a possible D match to TRBD1 (5 bases). CDR3 length: 14 amino acids. Trimming removed 0 bases from V and 7 bases from J, with 12 bases in between. Germline assignment: CDR1 LNHDA and CDR2 SQIVND (reference sequence).

V usage is TRBV5-1 and J usage is TRBJ2-2; possibly TRBD2 for D (6 bases). Trimming removed 0 bases at V and 0 bases at J, with 9 bases between. This CDR3 is 16 amino acids long. Germline-derived CDR1 and CDR2 are SGHRS and YFSETQ. CDR3: CASSLAGGTNTGELFF. CDR3 DNA sequence: TGCGCCAGCAGCTTGGCTGGCGGGACGAACACCGGGGAGCTGTTTTTT.

The V and J genes are TRBV6-5 and TRBJ1-4, with 9 nucleotides matching TRBD1. CDR1 is MNHEY and CDR2 is SVGAGI in the germline V gene. CDR3 length: 12 amino acids. V trimming: 5 bases; J trimming: 8 bases; junction bases outside the gene matches: 0. CDR3 amino acids: CASSGTGEKLFF. DNA of the CDR3: TGTGCCAGCAGTGGGACAGGGGAAAAACTGTTTTTT.

The rearrangement joins TRBV14 to TRBJ1-2; 7 bases match TRBD1. Germline CDR1 is SGHDN and CDR2 is FVKESK. The CDR3 runs 13 residues. Germline trimming cut 1 base from V and 4 bases from J; bases unmatched to any gene: 0. Here the CDR3 DNA reads TGTGCCAGCAGCCAAGGGACAGGCTATGGCTACACCTTC. The encoded protein is CASSQGTGYGYTF.

This chain connects TRBV28 to TRBJ2-2; D uncertain. The V gene lost 3 bases and the J gene lost 5 bases, with 4 bases spanning the gap. The CDR3 length is 12 residues. Per the germline V gene, CDR1 is MDHEN and CDR2 is SYDVKM. CDR3 in amino acids: CASSFSTGELFF. The CDR3 region has the DNA TGTGCCAGCAGTTTCTCGACCGGGGAGCTGTTTTTT.

This clone was observed a single time. The chain recombines TRBV6-5 with TRBJ2-2, with D perhaps TRBD1 (5 bases). Germline V gene data show CDR1 as MNHEY and CDR2 as SVGAGI. The ends were cut back, 7 bases at V and 2 bases at J, with 14 bases in the middle. The CDR3 extends over 15 amino acids. This chain's CDR3 is CASKSSGLNTGELFF. In nucleotides, the CDR3 is TGTGCCAGCAAGAGCTCAGGGCTCAACACCGGGGAGCTGTTTTTT.

The rearrangement links TRBV6-1 to TRBJ1-6, with 7 nucleotides matching TRBD1. J gave up 7 bases and V 6 bases, and 9 bases lay outside the gene matches. The CDR3 length is 15 residues. Germline-derived CDR1 and CDR2 are MNHNS and SASEGT. The CDR3 bases are TGTGCCAGCAGAAAAATGGACAGGCCAAATTCACCCCTCCACTTT. Amino acid sequence: CASRKMDRPNSPLHF.

This sequence joins TRBV7-9 and TRBJ2-5; 8 bases are a match to TRBD1. This CDR3 has 17 residues. V was clipped by 5 bases and J by 2 bases; unmatched bases: 13. In germline, CDR1 is SEHNR, CDR2 FQNEAQ (reference sequence). The CDR3 here is CASSPRQGFFSQETQYF. DNA of the CDR3: TGTGCCAGCAGCCCCCGACAGGGGTTCTTTTCGCAAGAGACCCAGTACTTC.

This chain uses TRBV7-9 with TRBJ2-3; D might be TRBD2 (6 bases). The CDR3 covers 13 residues. Trimming cost V 4 bases and J 4 bases, with 9 bases left between them. Per the germline V gene, CDR1 is SEHNR and CDR2 is FQNEAQ (reference sequence). The CDR3 DNA is TGTGCCAGCAGCTGGGGAGGCCCAGATACGCAGTATTTT. Translated, it gives CASSWGGPDTQYF.

The chain joins TRBV29-1 to TRBJ2-7; 7 bases fit TRBD2. The CDR3 runs to 12 residues. In germline, CDR1 is SQVTM, CDR2 ANQGSEA. V was clipped by 7 bases and J by 5 bases; unmatched bases: 8. The DNA of the CDR3 is TGCAGCGCCCAAAAGGGAGGGGACGAGCAGTACTTC. Residues: CSAQKGGDEQYF.

In this sample, this clone turned up a few times. This chain uses TRBV5-4 with TRBJ1-2, with 8 nucleotides matching TRBD1. J was trimmed by 8 bases and V by 0 bases; bases with no gene match: 6. Germline values: CDR1 SGHNT, CDR2 YYREEE (reference sequence). The CDR3 sequence is 14 residues long. The CDR3 is CASSLEGRGLGYTF. Written as DNA, the CDR3 is TGTGCCAGCAGCTTGGAGGGCAGGGGGCTCGGCTACACCTTC.

The chain is built from TRBV7-3 and TRBJ1-3; D unresolved. Trimming stripped 4 bases from V and 0 bases from J, with 4 bases between. Germline V gene sequence: CDR1 SGHTA, CDR2 FQGTGA. There are 13 residues in the CDR3. CDR3 sequence: CASSSSSGNTIYF. The CDR3 DNA follows: TGTGCCAGCAGCTCTTCCTCTGGAAACACCATATATTTT.

This clone has only one observation. The CDR3 protein is CASSSTRGGYTF. CDR3 nucleotides: TGTGCCAGCAGCTCGACCAGGGGCGGCTACACCTTC. The genes are TRBV7-8 and TRBJ1-2; tentative D call: TRBD1 (6 bases). The V end lost 4 bases, the J end lost 8 bases, and 11 bases lay between the germline ends. The CDR3 consists of 12 residues. CDR1 is SGHVS and CDR2 is FQNEAQ in the germline V gene.

This chain uses TRBV28 with TRBJ2-7; D is perhaps TRBD2 (5 bases). Germline values: CDR1 MDHEN, CDR2 SYDVKM. V lost 2 bases and J 2 bases, leaving 13 bases between the germline ends. The CDR3 contains 15 residues. DNA for the CDR3: TGTGCCAGCAGTTTAGAGGGTAGAGGTGCCTACGAGCAGTACTTC. Translation: CASSLEGRGAYEQYF.

The chain links TRBV28 to TRBJ2-2, with 8 bases that match TRBD2. Per the germline V gene, CDR1 is MDHEN and CDR2 is SYDVKM. The CDR3 extends over 20 amino acids. The ends lost 6 bases at V and 0 bases at J; junction bases unmatched: 18. DNA for the CDR3: TGTGCCAGCAGAAGAAGATATGCTAGAGCGGGGGAGGCGAACACCGGGGAGCTGTTTTTT. Amino acids: CASRRRYARAGEANTGELFF.

The V call is TRBV9, the J call TRBJ2-3; 7 bases are shared with TRBD2. The V segment lost 3 bases and the J segment 6 bases; nucleotides outside the gene matches: 16. Germline V lookup: CDR1 SGDLS, CDR2 YYNGEE. The length of the CDR3 is 17 residues. As DNA, the CDR3 is TGTGCCAGCAGCGGGGTAATAGCGGGTCCACACAGGGATACGCAGTATTTT. Protein product: CASSGVIAGPHRDTQYF.

The gene calls are TRBV30 and TRBJ2-1, with D possibly being TRBD2 (5 bases). Germline assignment: CDR1 GTSNPN and CDR2 SVGIG (reference sequence). V was clipped by 0 bases and J by 8 bases, with 11 bases between them. This CDR3 has 13 residues. The CDR3 region is CAWSVKLGYEQFF. The CDR3 region has the DNA TGTGCCTGGAGTGTTAAACTAGGCTATGAGCAGTTCTTC.

This clone was observed a single time. The chain recombines TRBV10-3 with TRBJ2-2; 12 nucleotides match TRBD2. The CDR3 totals 17 residues. CDR1 is ENHRY and CDR2 is SYGVKD in the germline V gene. After removal of 2 bases from V and 4 bases from J, the junction contained 5 bases not matched to a gene. The CDR3 spells CAISEPSGGASTGELFF. Here the CDR3 DNA reads TGTGCCATCAGTGAGCCTAGCGGGGGGGCGAGCACCGGGGAGCTGTTTTTT.

The chain carries TRBV4-3 and TRBJ2-2, with TRBD2 as a possible D gene (6 bases). The germline CDR1 and CDR2 sequences are LGHNA and YSLEER. The CDR3 runs 16 residues. Trimming stripped 0 bases from V and 2 bases from J, with 10 bases between. CDR3 residues: CASSQDAGTNTGELFF. The CDR3 DNA reads TGCGCCAGCAGCCAAGACGCGGGGACTAACACCGGGGAGCTGTTTTTT.

The chain joins TRBV7-6 to TRBJ2-7; D may be TRBD1 (6 bases). CDR1 is SGHVS, CDR2 FNYEAQ, per germline. V was cut by 3 bases and J by 5 bases, with 14 bases left in between. The CDR3 has 14 amino acids. The CDR3 spells CASSFRRTANEQYF. CDR3 sequence (DNA): TGTGCCAGCAGCTTTCGCCGGACAGCAAACGAGCAGTACTTC.

This chain uses TRBV5-1 with TRBJ2-3; TRBD2 matches 8 bases. The V and J ends lost 0 bases and 3 bases, in that order; junction bases with no gene match: 6. CDR3 length equals 16 residues. Germline V gene lookup returns CDR1 SGHRS and CDR2 YFSETQ. CDR3 sequence (DNA): TGCGCCAGCAGCTTGGAGCAGCGGGGGAGAACAGATACGCAGTATTTT. This codes for CASSLEQRGRTDTQYF.

The chain links TRBV6-5 to TRBJ1-2; 7 positions agree with TRBD1. CDR3 length: 14 amino acids. CDR1 MNHEY and CDR2 SVGAGI come from the germline V gene. The J segment lost 6 bases and the V segment lost 2 bases, leaving 6 bases of the junction unmatched. The CDR3 nucleotides read TGTGCCAGCAGTTACCAGGGGGGATCGAATGGCTACACCTTC. Translated: CASSYQGGSNGYTF.

The chain joins TRBV28 to TRBJ1-3; no clear D. The CDR3 has 17 amino acids. The V end was cut by 6 bases, the J end by 0 bases, with 18 bases between. The germline V gene encodes CDR1 MDHEN and CDR2 SYDVKM. CDR3 sequence (DNA): TGTGCCAGCAGACCACTTACTCCAAGGAGCTCTGGAAACACCATATATTTT. Protein: CASRPLTPRSSGNTIYF.

The chain joins TRBV6-1 to TRBJ2-3; weak D call: TRBD2 (6 bases). The germline gives CDR1 MNHNS, CDR2 SASEGT. Deletions cut 5 bases from V and 0 bases from J, with 12 bases between. This CDR3 has 15 amino acids. This chain's CDR3 is CASSITRGSTDTQYF. CDR3 in DNA: TGTGCCAGCAGTATAACGCGGGGCAGCACAGATACGCAGTATTTT.

The chain is built from TRBV19 and TRBJ1-2, with 7 bases identical to TRBD1. With V trimmed by 5 bases and J by 4 bases, 10 bases remained unmatched. CDR3 length equals 15 residues. The V gene's germline CDR1 is LNHDA and CDR2 SQIVND (reference sequence). The CDR3 loop is CASSGGQSRAYGYTF. Written as DNA, the CDR3 is TGTGCCAGTAGTGGGGGACAGAGCCGCGCCTATGGCTACACCTTC. The variable domain in full, with the rest retrieved from reference TRBV19 and TRBJ1-2, is DGGITQSPKYLFRKEGQNVTLSCEQNLNHDAMYWYRQDPGQGLRLIYYSQIVNDFQKGDIAEGYSVSREKKESFPLTVTSAQKNPTAFYLCASSGGQSRAYGYTFGSGTRLTVV.

The chain employs TRBV9 and TRBJ2-1; perhaps TRBD2 as D (6 bases). The germline V and J ends were trimmed by 4 bases and 1 base, with 12 bases remaining between them. This CDR3 spans 15 amino acids. Germline assignment: CDR1 SGDLS and CDR2 YYNGEE. The CDR3 is CASSPGDGSYNEQFF. CDR3 DNA sequence: TGTGCCAGCAGCCCGGGGGATGGGTCCTACAATGAGCAGTTCTTC.

The V call is TRBV6-5, the J call TRBJ1-1; D is perhaps TRBD1 (6 bases). Germline loops: CDR1 MNHEY, CDR2 SVGAGI. V was clipped by 7 bases and J by 5 bases, with 20 bases between them. There are 15 residues in the CDR3. CDR3 in amino acids: CASNYRQVIGTEAFF. The CDR3 nucleotides are TGTGCCAGCAACTACCGACAGGTCATTGGGACTGAAGCTTTCTTT.

This chain links TRBV11-2 with TRBJ2-4; 8 bases are shared with TRBD1. CDR1 is SGHAT, CDR2 FQNNGV, per germline. The CDR3 has 16 amino acids. With 5 bases clipped from V and 0 bases from J, the junction kept 6 bases outside the gene matches. The chain's CDR3 is CASSPGTGLAKNIQYF. Written as DNA, the CDR3 is TGTGCCAGCAGCCCAGGGACAGGACTAGCCAAAAACATTCAGTACTTC.